This T cell receptor beta chain was found in a study of cytomegalovirus exposure and HLA in healthy donors. Across the study: About 85 million unique TCRs from HLA-typed donors were held in an early release of data. Assignment to the Caucasian-associated ancestry cluster applied to approximately 80% of the approximately 400 genotyped donors.

PCR amplification relied on 60 Vbeta primers (plus 13 Jbeta primers). Sequencing used immunoSEQ multiplex PCR; TCRdb keeps in-frame clones, though not all of them. The sample holds about 120,000 clones, about 74% seen once. In regard to this clone: Its antigen remains unknown.

CDR3 length equals 13 residues. Trimming shortened V by 5 bases and J by 4 bases, and 12 bases separated the two germline ends. Per germline, CDR1 SEHNR and CDR2 FQNEAQ (reference sequence). Study-level results: What a later analysis showed was that several of the most significant clusters appeared linked to common viral pathogens.

Sequencing was done on a sample of PBMCs. The sequence was obtained from a female donor in good health and CMV-seronegative. The chain is built from TRBV7-9 and TRBJ2-7; D is perhaps TRBD1 (6 bases). CDR3 protein: CASSLQGRYEQYF. CDR3 sequence (DNA): TGTGCCAGCAGCCTGCAGGGGCGGTACGAGCAGTACTTC.